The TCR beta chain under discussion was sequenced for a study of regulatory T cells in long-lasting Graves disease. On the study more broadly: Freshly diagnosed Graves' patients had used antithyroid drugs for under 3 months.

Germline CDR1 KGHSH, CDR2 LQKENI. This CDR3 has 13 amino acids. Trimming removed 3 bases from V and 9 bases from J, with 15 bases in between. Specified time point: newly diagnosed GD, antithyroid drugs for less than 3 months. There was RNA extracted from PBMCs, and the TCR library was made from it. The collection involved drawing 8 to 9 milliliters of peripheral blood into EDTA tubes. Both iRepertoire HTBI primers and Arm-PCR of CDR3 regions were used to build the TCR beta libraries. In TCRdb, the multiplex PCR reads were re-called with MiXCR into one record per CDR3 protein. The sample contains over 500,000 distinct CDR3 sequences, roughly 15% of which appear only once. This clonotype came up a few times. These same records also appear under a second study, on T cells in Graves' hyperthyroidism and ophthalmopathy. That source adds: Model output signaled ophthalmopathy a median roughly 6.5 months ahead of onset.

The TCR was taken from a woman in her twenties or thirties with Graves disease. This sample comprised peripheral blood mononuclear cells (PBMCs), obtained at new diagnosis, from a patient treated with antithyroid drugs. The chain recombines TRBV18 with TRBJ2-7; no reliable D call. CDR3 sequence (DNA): TGTGCCAGCTCACCGGCGGACGACCGTCGGCAGTACTTC. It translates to CASSPADDRRQYF.